These T cell receptor beta chains were read from a single sample in a study of control samples from healthy donors and cancer patients. Here immunoSEQ multiplex PCR was the method, and the copy in TCRdb shows in-frame clones only, minus some. The sample records fewer than 200,000 clones, around 94% being singletons. Sequencing used blood. All receptors come from a man in his thirties or forties in good health. CDR3s include the opening cysteine and the closing phenylalanine or tryptophan. Fields, in order: D gene, V gene, J gene, clone size, CDR3 protein, CDR3 DNA. A D gene is named only where the DNA matches it firmly. Rows give clone size only sometimes, using once, few, many, or a class for an expanded clone.

TRBD1	TRBV30	TRBJ1-4	NA	CAWSARQGRLGEKLFF	TGTGCCTGGAGTGCGAGACAGGGGAGGCTTGGTGAAAAACTGTTTTTT
NA	TRBV5-1	TRBJ2-5	once	CASSLEGGFQETQYF	TGCGCCAGCAGCTTGGAGGGGGGGTTCCAAGAGACCCAGTACTTC
TRBD1	TRBV5-4	TRBJ1-1	NA	CASRPAGTGSIANTEAFF	TGTGCCAGCAGACCCGCCGGGACAGGTTCTATTGCGAACACTGAAGCTTTCTTT
NA	TRBV14	TRBJ2-6	NA	CASSQGPSGANVLTF	TGTGCCAGCAGCCAGGGTCCTTCTGGGGCCAACGTCCTGACTTTC
NA	TRBV5-4	TRBJ2-7	NA	CASSAGSTGSYEQYF	TGTGCCAGCAGCGCCGGGAGTACTGGGTCCTACGAGCAGTACTTC
NA	TRBV2	TRBJ1-1	once	CARGKGVPEAFF	TGTGCCAGGGGCAAGGGGGTTCCTGAAGCTTTCTTT
NA	TRBV10-3	TRBJ1-2	NA	CAISESRRAGGYTF	TGTGCCATCAGTGAGTCGAGGAGGGCGGGGGGCTACACCTTC
NA	TRBV7-9	TRBJ1-2	NA	CASTSHMGKNYGYTF	TGTGCCAGCACCTCGCATATGGGGAAGAACTATGGCTACACCTTC
NA	TRBV2	TRBJ1-2	NA	CASSVVPNYGYTF	TGTGCCAGCAGTGTAGTCCCTAACTATGGCTACACCTTC
NA	TRBV27	TRBJ1-1	NA	CASSLGRRGTEAFF	TGTGCCAGCAGTTTGGGACGGCGGGGCACTGAAGCTTTCTTT
TRBD2	TRBV27	TRBJ2-2	NA	CASSPAGGPWAGELFF	TGTGCCAGTAGTCCGGCGGGGGGGCCTTGGGCCGGGGAGCTGTTTTTT
NA	TRBV5-1	TRBJ2-4	NA	CASSLVGQNIQYF	TGCGCCAGCAGCTTGGTGGGGCAGAACATTCAGTACTTC
TRBD1	TRBV27	TRBJ1-4	once	CASRILGQGALGKLFF	TGTGCCAGCAGGATCCTGGGACAGGGAGCGTTAGGAAAACTGTTTTTT
TRBD2	TRBV5-1	TRBJ2-2	NA	CASSLAVSGRAGGELFF	TGCGCCAGCAGCTTGGCGGTTAGCGGGAGGGCCGGCGGGGAGCTGTTTTTT
NA	TRBV7-2	TRBJ2-2	NA	CASSLAVLSNNPGELFF	TGTGCCAGCAGCTTAGCCGTATTGAGTAACAACCCCGGGGAGCTGTTTTTT
NA	TRBV19	TRBJ2-3	once	CATVPAGLPDTQYF	TGTGCCACCGTGCCGGCAGGCCTGCCAGATACGCAGTATTTT
NA	TRBV11-2	TRBJ1-3	NA	CASSLVIAGNTIYF	TGTGCCAGCAGCTTAGTTATCGCAGGAAACACCATATATTTT
NA	TRBV7-6	TRBJ1-3	NA	CASSERETRGGNTIYF	TGTGCCAGCAGCGAAAGGGAGACGAGAGGTGGAAACACCATATATTTT
NA	TRBV4-2	TRBJ1-5	NA	CASSPITGRGDQPQHF	TGTGCCAGCAGCCCAATAACAGGGAGGGGGGATCAGCCCCAGCATTTT
NA	TRBV7-2	TRBJ2-7	NA	CASSPTGMSRYEQYF	TGTGCCAGCAGCCCAACCGGGATGTCACGCTACGAGCAGTACTTC
TRBD1	TRBV18	TRBJ2-7	NA	CASSPRDRAYEQYF	TGTGCCAGCTCACCCCGGGACAGGGCCTACGAGCAGTACTTC
NA	TRBV10-2	TRBJ1-4	NA	CASSDSTATNEKLFF	TGCGCCAGCAGTGATTCGACAGCCACTAATGAAAAACTGTTTTTT
NA	TRBV7-2	TRBJ1-2	NA	CASSQPPGRNYGYTF	TGTGCCAGCAGTCAACCCCCAGGGCGGAACTATGGCTACACCTTC
TRBD1	TRBV7-9	TRBJ2-4	once	CASSPGTALAKNIQYF	TGTGCCAGCAGCCCCGGGACAGCTTTAGCCAAAAACATTCAGTACTTC
TRBD2	TRBV9	TRBJ2-1	NA	CASSVDLGGKGYEQFF	TGTGCCAGCAGCGTAGACCTGGGGGGGAAAGGGTATGAGCAGTTCTTC
NA	TRBV10-3	TRBJ2-2	NA	CAISDGASGTGELFF	TGTGCCATCAGTGATGGGGCTAGTGGCACCGGGGAGCTGTTTTTT
NA	TRBV13	TRBJ1-3	NA	CASSLAGDGNTIYF	TGTGCCAGCAGCTTAGCAGGGGACGGAAACACCATATATTTT
TRBD1	TRBV4-3	TRBJ1-2	NA	CASSSQQGAGYGYTF	TGCGCCAGCAGCTCTCAACAGGGGGCTGGCTATGGCTACACCTTC
TRBD2	TRBV5-6	TRBJ2-1	NA	CASSLGTSGYNEQFF	TGTGCCAGCAGCCTTGGGACTAGCGGTTACAATGAGCAGTTCTTC
NA	TRBV19	TRBJ1-5	NA	CASSIDGDSNQPQHF	TGTGCCAGTAGTATAGATGGCGATAGCAATCAGCCCCAGCATTTT
NA	TRBV27	TRBJ2-1	NA	CASSFSGYNEQFF	TGTGCCAGCAGTTTCAGCGGCTACAATGAGCAGTTCTTC
TRBD1	TRBV5-1	TRBJ2-6	NA	CASSPQTGVGSGANVLTF	TGCGCCAGCAGCCCTCAGACAGGGGTGGGCTCTGGGGCCAACGTCCTGACTTTC
NA	TRBV10-3	TRBJ1-1	NA	CAISEKAKVNTEAFF	TGTGCCATCAGTGAAAAGGCCAAGGTGAACACTGAAGCTTTCTTT
TRBD2	TRBV7-7	TRBJ2-2	once	CASSLAGREATGELFF	TGTGCCAGCAGCTTAGCGGGGCGGGAGGCTACCGGGGAGCTGTTTTTT
NA	TRBV15	TRBJ2-5	NA	CATSRGQQETQYF	TGTGCCACCAGCAGGGGTCAGCAAGAGACCCAGTACTTC
NA	TRBV12-3/TRBV12-4	TRBJ2-3	NA	CASSQGDTQYF	TGTGCCAGCAGCCAAGGGGATACGCAGTATTTT
NA	TRBV7-9	TRBJ1-1	NA	CASSLASLTEAFF	TGTGCCAGCAGCTTAGCCTCCCTCACTGAAGCTTTCTTT
NA	TRBV5-4	TRBJ1-1	NA	CASSFGLNTEAFF	TGTGCCAGCAGCTTCGGGCTGAACACTGAAGCTTTCTTT
NA	TRBV9	TRBJ2-5	NA	CASSVGVVKQETQYF	TGTGCCAGCAGCGTAGGGGTGGTCAAGCAAGAGACCCAGTACTTC
TRBD1	TRBV2	TRBJ1-5	NA	CASSAVDRGYQPQHF	TGTGCCAGCAGTGCCGTGGACAGGGGGTACCAGCCCCAGCATTTT
TRBD1	TRBV6-5	TRBJ2-7	NA	CASSQFGDSTYEQYF	TGTGCCAGCAGTCAATTCGGGGACAGTACCTACGAGCAGTACTTC
NA	TRBV9	TRBJ2-2	NA	CASSVQGNTGELFF	TGTGCCAGCAGCGTACAGGGCAACACCGGGGAGCTGTTTTTT
NA	TRBV7-2	TRBJ1-1	once	CASSLEVFTEAFF	TGTGCCAGCAGCTTAGAGGTTTTCACTGAAGCTTTCTTT
NA	TRBV5-4	TRBJ1-5	few	CASSLEIQGSQHF	TGTGCCAGCAGCTTGGAAATCCAGGGTTCCCAGCATTTT
NA	TRBV5-4	TRBJ2-1	NA	CASSLEREQFF	TGTGCCAGCAGCTTGGAGCGGGAGCAGTTCTTC
TRBD2	TRBV10-3	TRBJ2-1	NA	CAISGELAANNEQFF	TGTGCCATCAGTGGAGAACTAGCGGCCAACAATGAGCAGTTCTTC
NA	TRBV19	TRBJ2-4	NA	CASSIRRQVKNIQYF	TGTGCCAGTAGTATAAGACGGCAGGTCAAAAACATTCAGTACTTC
NA	TRBV7-8	TRBJ1-2	NA	CASSLGRGGGYTF	TGTGCCAGCAGCTTAGGAAGGGGTGGCGGCTACACCTTC
NA	TRBV12-1	TRBJ1-1	NA	CASSFFGGKGEAFF	TGTGCCAGCAGCTTTTTCGGGGGAAAGGGTGAAGCTTTCTTT
NA	TRBV29-1	TRBJ1-2	NA	CSVEAGVYGYTF	TGCAGCGTTGAAGCAGGGGTCTATGGCTACACCTTC
TRBD1	TRBV18	TRBJ2-7	NA	CASSRGTGHHEQYF	TGTGCCAGCTCACGGGGGACAGGGCACCACGAGCAGTACTTC
NA	TRBV21-1	TRBJ1-1	NA	CASSKGGTGGTEAFF	TGTGCCAGCAGCAAAGGAGGGACAGGGGGGACTGAAGCTTTCTTT
NA	TRBV10-3	TRBJ2-7	NA	CAISESSYEQYF	TGTGCCATCAGTGAGTCTTCCTACGAGCAGTACTTC
NA	TRBV3-1/TRBV3-2	TRBJ1-2	NA	CASSHEGFYGYTF	TGTGCCAGCAGCCACGAGGGGTTCTATGGCTACACCTTC
NA	TRBV14	TRBJ1-1	NA	CASSRSGLWAFF	TGTGCCAGCAGCCGCTCGGGGCTGTGGGCTTTCTTT
NA	TRBV7-9	TRBJ2-7	NA	CASSLGRGNFYEQYF	TGTGCCAGCAGCTTAGGGAGGGGGAATTTCTACGAGCAGTACTTC
TRBD1	TRBV7-2	TRBJ2-3	NA	CASSLFWGQGYTDTQYF	TGTGCCAGCAGCTTATTTTGGGGACAGGGTTACACAGATACGCAGTATTTT